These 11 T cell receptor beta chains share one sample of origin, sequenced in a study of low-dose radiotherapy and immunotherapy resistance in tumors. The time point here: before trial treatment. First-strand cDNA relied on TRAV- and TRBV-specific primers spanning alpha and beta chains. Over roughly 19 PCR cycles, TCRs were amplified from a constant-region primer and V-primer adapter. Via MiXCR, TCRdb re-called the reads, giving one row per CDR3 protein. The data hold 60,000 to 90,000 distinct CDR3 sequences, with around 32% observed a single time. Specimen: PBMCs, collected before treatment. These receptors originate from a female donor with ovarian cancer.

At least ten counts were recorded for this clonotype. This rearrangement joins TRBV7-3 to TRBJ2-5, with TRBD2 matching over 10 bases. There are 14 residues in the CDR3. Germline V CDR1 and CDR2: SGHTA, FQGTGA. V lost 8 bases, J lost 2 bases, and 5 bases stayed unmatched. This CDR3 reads CASAVLAGQETQYF. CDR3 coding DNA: TGTGCCAGCGCGGTACTAGCGGGACAAGAGACCCAGTACTTC. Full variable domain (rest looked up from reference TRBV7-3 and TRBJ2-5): GAGVSQTPSNKVTEKGKYVELRCDPISGHTALYWYRQSLGQGPEFLIYFQGTGAADDSGLPNDRFFAVRPEGSVSTLKIQRTERGDSAVYLCASAVLAGQETQYFGPGTRLLVL.

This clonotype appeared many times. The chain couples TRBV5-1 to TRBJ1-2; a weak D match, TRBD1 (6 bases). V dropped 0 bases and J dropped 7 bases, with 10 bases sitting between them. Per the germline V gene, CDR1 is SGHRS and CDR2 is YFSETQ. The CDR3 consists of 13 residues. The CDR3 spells CASSLVGGFGYTF. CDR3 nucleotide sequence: TGCGCCAGCAGCTTGGTGGGGGGCTTTGGCTACACCTTC.

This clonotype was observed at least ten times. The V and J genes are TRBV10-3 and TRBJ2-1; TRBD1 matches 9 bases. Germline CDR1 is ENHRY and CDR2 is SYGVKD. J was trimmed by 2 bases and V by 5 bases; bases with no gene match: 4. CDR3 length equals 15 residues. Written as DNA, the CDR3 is TGTGCCATCAGTTCGAACAGGGGGCCCTACAATGAGCAGTTCTTC. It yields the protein CAISSNRGPYNEQFF.

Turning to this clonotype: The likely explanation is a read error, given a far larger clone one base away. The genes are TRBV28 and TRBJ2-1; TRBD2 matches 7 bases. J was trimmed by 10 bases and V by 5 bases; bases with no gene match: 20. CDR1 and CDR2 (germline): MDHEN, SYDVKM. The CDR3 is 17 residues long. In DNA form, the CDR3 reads TGTGCCAGCAGTCCTTTATTACGGGCCTCCGGGAGGTACGAGCAGTTCTTC. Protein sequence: CASSPLLRASGRYEQFF.

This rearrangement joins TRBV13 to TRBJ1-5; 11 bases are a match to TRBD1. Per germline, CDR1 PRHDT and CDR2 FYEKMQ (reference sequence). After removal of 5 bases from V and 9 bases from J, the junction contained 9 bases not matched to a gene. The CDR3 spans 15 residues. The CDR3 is CASSRTGGAGGPQHF. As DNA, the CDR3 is TGTGCCAGCAGCCGGACAGGGGGCGCCGGTGGGCCCCAGCATTTT.

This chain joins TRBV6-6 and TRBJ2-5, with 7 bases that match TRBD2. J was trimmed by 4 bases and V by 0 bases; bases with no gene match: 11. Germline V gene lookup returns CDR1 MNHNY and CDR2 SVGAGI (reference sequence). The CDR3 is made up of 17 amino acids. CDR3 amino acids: CASSYSSSAGASETQYF. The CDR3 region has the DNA TGTGCCAGCAGTTACTCCTCGAGCGCGGGAGCTTCAGAGACCCAGTACTTC.

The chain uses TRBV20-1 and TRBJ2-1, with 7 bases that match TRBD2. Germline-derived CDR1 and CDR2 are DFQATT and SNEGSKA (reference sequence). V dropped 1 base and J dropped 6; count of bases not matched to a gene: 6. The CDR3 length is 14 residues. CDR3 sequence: CSARVFGRINEQFF. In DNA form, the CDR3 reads TGCAGTGCTAGAGTGTTCGGGAGGATCAATGAGCAGTTCTTC.

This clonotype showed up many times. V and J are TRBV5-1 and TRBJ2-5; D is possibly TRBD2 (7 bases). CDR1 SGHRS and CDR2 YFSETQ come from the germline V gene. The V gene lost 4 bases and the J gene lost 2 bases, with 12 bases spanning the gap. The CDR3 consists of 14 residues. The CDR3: CASSRGTTQETQYF. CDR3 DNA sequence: TGCGCCAGCAGCAGGGGGACTACACAAGAGACCCAGTACTTC.

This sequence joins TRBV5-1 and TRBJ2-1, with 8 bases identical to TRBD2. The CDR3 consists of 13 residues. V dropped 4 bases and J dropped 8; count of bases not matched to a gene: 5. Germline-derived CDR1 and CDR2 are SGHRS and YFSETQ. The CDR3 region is CASSPTGGYEQFF. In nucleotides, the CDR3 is TGCGCCAGCAGCCCAACGGGGGGGTATGAGCAGTTCTTC.

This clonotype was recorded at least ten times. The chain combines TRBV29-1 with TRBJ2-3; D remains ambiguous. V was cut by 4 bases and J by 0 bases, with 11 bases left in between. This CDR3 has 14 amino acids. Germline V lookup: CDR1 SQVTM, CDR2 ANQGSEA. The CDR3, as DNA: TGCAGCGTTGTAGAACTGTATAGCACAGATACGCAGTATTTT. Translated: CSVVELYSTDTQYF.

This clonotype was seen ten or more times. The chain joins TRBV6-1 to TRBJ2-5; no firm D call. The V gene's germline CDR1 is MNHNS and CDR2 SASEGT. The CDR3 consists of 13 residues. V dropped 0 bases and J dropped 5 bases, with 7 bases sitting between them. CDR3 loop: CASSEAGWETQYF. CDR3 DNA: TGTGCCAGCAGTGAAGCAGGGTGGGAGACCCAGTACTTC.